The 24 T cell receptor beta chains reported below all come from one sample, sequenced in a study of vaccination and CD4 T cells after COVID-19. With the Oncomine TCR Beta short-read assay, DNA from cultured CD4+ T cells was sequenced. TCRdb passed the PCR reads through MiXCR, listing each CDR3 protein once. The table shows roughly 9,800 distinct CDR3 sequences, with approximately 40% occurring only once. No antigens are known for them. The treatment denotes: approximately nine-day PBMC culture with coronavirus spike peptide pools or control peptides (ViraFEST assay). CD4+ T cells that came from the unexposed donor were collected before the COVID-19 pandemic (2011-2018). The sample comprised CD4+ T cells from blood, cultured in vitro. All receptors derive from a human donor in good health.

This clonotype was seen more than once but under ten times. The chain has TRBV4-1 and TRBJ1-2; perhaps TRBD1 as D (6 bases). Trimming removed 4 bases at V and 3 bases at J, with 12 bases between. The V gene's germline CDR1 is MGHRA and CDR2 YSYEKL. The CDR3 has 14 residues. CDR3 residues: CASSPGVLDYGYTF. The CDR3 region has the DNA TGCGCCAGCAGCCCAGGGGTCCTTGACTATGGCTACACCTTC.

This clonotype was seen more than once but under ten times. The rearrangement links TRBV20-1 to TRBJ2-3; D is unresolved. CDR1 and CDR2 from the germline V gene are DFQATT and SNEGSKA (reference sequence). The CDR3 has 13 residues. The germline V and J ends were trimmed by 0 bases and 6 bases, with 10 bases remaining between them. CDR3 sequence (DNA): TGCAGTGCTAGAGATATGAGGTGTGATACGCAGTATTTT. This translates into CSARDMRCDTQYF.

The CDR3 protein is CSAREPMLGSAQYF. In DNA form, the CDR3 reads TGCAGTGCTAGAGAGCCGATGCTCGGATCTGCGCAGTATTTT. The genes are TRBV20-1 and TRBJ2-3; D remains ambiguous. This CDR3 comprises 14 residues. Trimming stripped 0 bases from V and 10 bases from J, with 17 bases between. Looked up from germline, CDR1 is DFQATT and CDR2 is SNEGSKA (reference sequence).

The chain joins TRBV12-3 or TRBV12-4 to TRBJ1-2; 11 bases are a match to TRBD1. Trimming removed 6 bases from V and 4 bases from J; junction bases left unmatched: 1. The CDR3 consists of 13 residues. The CDR3 region is CASRGQGGYGYTF. CDR3 sequence (DNA): TGTGCCAGCAGGGGACAGGGGGGCTATGGCTACACCTTC.

A single count supports this clonotype. One end of the junction is discordant with germline, which a read error may explain. The J gene is TRBJ1-2, the V gene TRBV7-9, with 8 nucleotides matching TRBD1. Germline-derived CDR1 and CDR2 are SEHNR and FQNEAQ (reference sequence). The CDR3 runs to 13 residues. CDR3 sequence: CASSSNRGYDYTF. CDR3 bases: TGTGCCAGCAGCTCGAACAGGGGGTATGACTACACCTTC. Looking up the rest from reference TRBV7-9 and TRBJ1-2 gives the full variable domain: DTGVSQNPRHKITKRGQNVTFRCDPISEHNRLYWYRQTLGQGPEFLTYFQNEAQLEKSRLLSDRFSAERPKGSFSTLEIQRTEQGDSAMYLCASSSNRGYDYTFGSGTRLTVV.

This clonotype has a handful of counts. The gene calls are TRBV6-1 and TRBJ2-7, with 9 bases fitting TRBD1. CDR3 length equals 14 residues. Germline V gene lookup returns CDR1 MNHNS and CDR2 SASEGT. V was pared by 6 bases and J by 5 bases, with 8 bases of the junction left unmatched. Here the CDR3 DNA reads TGTGCCAGCAGGGCCGGGACAGGGATACACGAGCAGTACTTC. Its translation is CASRAGTGIHEQYF.

The chain joins TRBV7-9 to TRBJ1-1, with 7 bases identical to TRBD1. The V gene end was trimmed by 3 bases and the J gene end by 1 base; junction bases not matched to a gene: 8. In germline, CDR1 is SEHNR, CDR2 FQNEAQ (reference sequence). CDR3 size: 16 residues. The CDR3 nucleotides are TGTGCCAGCAGCTTGGTTAGGACAGGAGAGAACACTGAAGCTTTCTTT. Its protein is CASSLVRTGENTEAFF.

This chain uses TRBV29-1 with TRBJ1-6; D is unclear. The V end lost 6 bases, the J end lost 0 bases, and 12 bases lay between the germline ends. CDR3 length equals 15 residues. Germline V gives CDR1 SQVTM, CDR2 ANQGSEA. The DNA for the CDR3 is TGCAGCGTATTGACGGGGAGCTCCTATAATTCACCCCTCCACTTT. Its translation: CSVLTGSSYNSPLHF.

This clonotype was observed a few times. The chain links TRBV28 to TRBJ1-2; 7 positions match TRBD1. CDR3 size: 14 residues. The germline V gene has CDR1 MDHEN and CDR2 SYDVKM. With 7 bases clipped from V and 3 bases from J, the junction kept 8 bases outside the gene matches. The DNA for the CDR3 is TGTGCCAGCATACCCTCGGGACAGTACTATGGCTACACCTTC. Translation gives CASIPSGQYYGYTF.

V is TRBV20-1 and J is TRBJ2-7; D gene uncertain. The CDR3 sequence is 13 residues long. Trimming took 4 bases from V and 0 from J, leaving 10 bases between them. The germline CDR1 and CDR2 sequences are DFQATT and SNEGSKA (reference sequence). The CDR3: CSAKDTNSYEQYF. CDR3 DNA: TGCAGTGCTAAAGACACGAACTCCTACGAGCAGTACTTC.

The V call is TRBV10-3, the J call TRBJ2-3, with D uncertain. The germline CDR1 and CDR2 sequences are ENHRY and SYGVKD. V lost 6 bases, J lost 0 bases, and 7 bases lay in between. The CDR3 spans 13 residues. In DNA, the CDR3 is TGTGCCATCAGGTTGCAGAGCACAGATACGCAGTATTTT. Protein: CAIRLQSTDTQYF.

This chain joins TRBV5-5 and TRBJ2-2; 11 nucleotides align to TRBD2. V gave up 4 bases and J gave up 7 bases; unmatched junction bases: 9. Germline V gene lookup returns CDR1 SGHKS and CDR2 YYEKEE (reference sequence). The CDR3 sequence is 16 residues long. The CDR3 coding sequence is TGTGCCAGCAGCGTATATCTAGCGGGAGGAGGCGGGGAGCTGTTTTTT. Its translation is CASSVYLAGGGGELFF.

J is TRBJ2-7 and V is TRBV9; 12 nucleotides agree with TRBD1. CDR3 length equals 13 residues. Germline CDR1 reads SGDLS; CDR2 reads YYNGEE. The V gene end was trimmed by 3 bases and the J gene end by 5 bases; junction bases not matched to a gene: 0. CDR3 bases: TGTGCCAGCAGCGGGGACAGGGGGCACGAGCAGTACTTC. Translated: CASSGDRGHEQYF.

This clonotype has a handful of counts. The chain is built from TRBV20-1 and TRBJ2-5; 8 positions match TRBD2. J lost 2 bases, V lost 6 bases, and 8 bases had no gene match. Germline V gives CDR1 DFQATT, CDR2 SNEGSKA (reference sequence). The CDR3 has 14 residues. The CDR3 DNA reads as TGCAGTGCCGATAAAGCGGGGGATCAAGAGACCCAGTACTTC. This gives the protein CSADKAGDQETQYF.

In its sample, this clonotype was seen a few times. V gene TRBV6-1 combines with J gene TRBJ1-5; D may be TRBD1 (5 bases). The CDR3 has 17 amino acids. The V end lost 7 bases, the J end lost 0 bases, and 19 bases lay between the germline ends. Per germline, CDR1 MNHNS and CDR2 SASEGT. This chain's CDR3 is CASKHNRNFDSNQPQHF. The CDR3 nucleotides read TGTGCCAGCAAACACAACAGGAATTTTGATAGCAATCAGCCCCAGCATTTT.

V gene TRBV20-1 combines with J gene TRBJ1-1; TRBD1 aligns across 7 bases. The CDR3 length is 15 residues. The junction had 11 bases not matched to a gene; V was cut back by 5 bases and J by 2 bases. Germline V lookup: CDR1 DFQATT, CDR2 SNEGSKA (reference sequence). The CDR3: CSAWPIGQANTEAFF. The DNA for the CDR3 is TGCAGTGCTTGGCCAATCGGACAGGCTAACACTGAAGCTTTCTTT.

This clonotype has only one observation. The chain couples TRBV6-1 to TRBJ1-2; D is ambiguous. From germline, CDR1 is MNHNS and CDR2 SASEGT. The CDR3 length is 16 residues. Trimming left V 5 bases short and J 5 bases short, with 21 bases between. CDR3 sequence (DNA): TGTGCCAGCAGTCCCTCCGGGATTCCTCTATTTTATGGCTACACCTTC. This codes for CASSPSGIPLFYGYTF.

The genes are TRBV5-6 and TRBJ2-3; D gene ambiguous. Germline values: CDR1 SGHDT, CDR2 YYEEEE. The CDR3 contains 16 residues. V dropped 2 bases and J dropped 2 bases, with 15 bases sitting between them. CDR3 residues: CASSLWTDLITDTQYF. DNA of the CDR3: TGTGCCAGCAGCTTATGGACGGATCTTATCACAGATACGCAGTATTTT.

This chain connects TRBV5-8 to TRBJ2-1; 11 bases are a match to TRBD2. Germline CDR1 reads SGHTS; CDR2 reads YDEGEE. J was trimmed by 7 bases and V by 0 bases; bases with no gene match: 6. The CDR3 extends over 16 amino acids. The CDR3 DNA reads as TGTGCCAGCAGCTTGGAAGGGACTAGCGGCTTAAATGAGCAGTTCTTC. Amino acids: CASSLEGTSGLNEQFF.

V gene TRBV6-2 or TRBV6-3 combines with J gene TRBJ2-5; 7 bases match TRBD2. The CDR3 contains 16 residues. The V segment lost 2 bases and the J segment 2 bases; nucleotides outside the gene matches: 8. CDR1 MNHEY and CDR2 SVGEGT come from the germline V gene. The CDR3 reads CASSYVGLAEQETQYF. DNA of the CDR3: TGTGCCAGCAGTTACGTGGGTCTAGCGGAACAAGAGACCCAGTACTTC.

This chain connects TRBV7-2 to TRBJ1-2; the match to TRBD1 covers 9 bases. V lost 1 base, J lost 8 bases, and 8 bases stayed unmatched. In germline, CDR1 is SGHTA, CDR2 FQGNSA. The CDR3 totals 15 residues. CDR3 region: CASSLDNRGREGYTF. CDR3 sequence (DNA): TGTGCCAGCAGCTTAGACAACAGGGGGCGGGAGGGCTACACCTTC.

This clonotype showed up just a few times. This rearrangement joins TRBV20-1 to TRBJ1-5; 9 bases are a match to TRBD1. Germline trimming cut 5 bases from V and 6 bases from J; bases unmatched to any gene: 5. CDR3 length equals 13 residues. Germline loops: CDR1 DFQATT, CDR2 SNEGSKA (reference sequence). CDR3 sequence: CSAEDRGSQPQHF. In DNA form, the CDR3 reads TGCAGTGCTGAGGACAGGGGTAGTCAGCCCCAGCATTTT.

This clonotype was recorded a few times. The chain recombines TRBV20-1 with TRBJ1-1, with 10 bases matching TRBD1. Unmatched junction bases numbered 4, after V lost 4 bases and J lost 5 bases. Germline V gene data show CDR1 as DFQATT and CDR2 as SNEGSKA (reference sequence). The CDR3 sequence is 13 residues long. CDR3 amino acids: CSATGTGETEAFF. The CDR3 nucleotides read TGCAGTGCTACCGGGACAGGGGAAACTGAAGCTTTCTTT.

The chain is built from TRBV24-1 and TRBJ1-2; the D is unclear. Trimming removed 5 bases at V and 8 bases at J, with 8 bases between. CDR1 is KGHDR and CDR2 is SFDVKD in the germline V gene. This CDR3 comprises 11 residues. In DNA, the CDR3 is TGTGCCACCAGTGGGGGAACGGGCTACACCTTC. Translating it yields CATSGGTGYTF.